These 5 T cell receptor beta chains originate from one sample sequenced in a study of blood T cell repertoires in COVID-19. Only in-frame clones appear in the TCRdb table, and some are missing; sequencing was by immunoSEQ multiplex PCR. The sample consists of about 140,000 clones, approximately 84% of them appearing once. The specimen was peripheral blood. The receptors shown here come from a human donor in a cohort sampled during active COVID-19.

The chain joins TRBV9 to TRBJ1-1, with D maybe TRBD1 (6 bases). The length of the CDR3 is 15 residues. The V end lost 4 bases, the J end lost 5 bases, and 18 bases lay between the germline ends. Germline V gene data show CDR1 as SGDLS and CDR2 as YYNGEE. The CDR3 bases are TGTGCCAGCAGCCCCTCCCCAGGGGCAGGGACTGAAGCTTTCTTT. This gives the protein CASSPSPGAGTEAFF.

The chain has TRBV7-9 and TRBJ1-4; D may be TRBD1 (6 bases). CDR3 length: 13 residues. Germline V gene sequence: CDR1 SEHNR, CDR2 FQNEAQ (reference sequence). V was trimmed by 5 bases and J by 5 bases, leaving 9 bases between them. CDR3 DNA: TGTGCCAGCAGCCCGGACAGAAATGAAAAACTGTTTTTT. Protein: CASSPDRNEKLFF.

CDR3 sequence (DNA): TGTGCCAGCAGCCAAGTGGGCTCGACTAATGAAAAACTGTTTTTT. Translating gives CASSQVGSTNEKLFF. The chain is built from TRBV4-2 and TRBJ1-4, with D uncertain. V was pared by 1 base and J by 2 bases, with 8 bases between. The V gene's germline CDR1 is LGHNA and CDR2 YNFKEQ. This CDR3 is 15 amino acids long.

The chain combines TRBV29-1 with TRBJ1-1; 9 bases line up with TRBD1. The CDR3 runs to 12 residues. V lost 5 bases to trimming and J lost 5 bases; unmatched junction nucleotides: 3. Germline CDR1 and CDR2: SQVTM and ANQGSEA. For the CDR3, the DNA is TGCAGCGTTTGGACAGGGGTGACTGAAGCTTTCTTT. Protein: CSVWTGVTEAFF.

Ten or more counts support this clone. The CDR3 DNA reads as TGTGCCATCAAGCCGGGACAGGGCCTAAACACCATATATTTT. It codes for CAIKPGQGLNTIYF. V usage is TRBV10-3 and J usage is TRBJ1-3, with 9 positions matching TRBD1. The V and J ends lost 7 bases and 6 bases, in that order; junction bases with no gene match: 7. The CDR3 sequence is 14 residues long. CDR1 and CDR2 from the germline V gene are ENHRY and SYGVKD.